The 25 T cell receptor beta chains reported below all come from one sample, sequenced in a study of early T cells in non-severe SARS-CoV-2 infection. TCRdb used MiXCR to reprocess the 5' RACE reads, holding one entry per CDR3 protein. The top ten hold just under 0.6% of the sample, which has roughly 93,000 distinct CDR3 sequences, roughly 14% seen once. What was sequenced was whole blood. Receptor source: an adult who was a healthcare worker with PCR-confirmed SARS-CoV-2 infection or an uninfected control (not recorded which).

This clonotype occurred a few times. CDR3 residues: CASSLGGQMNTEAFF. For the CDR3, the DNA is TGTGCCAGCAGCTTAGGGGGACAGATGAACACTGAAGCTTTCTTT. J is TRBJ1-1 and V is TRBV7-2; 7 bases map to TRBD1. CDR1 and CDR2 from the germline V gene are SGHTA and FQGNSA. V dropped 1 base and J dropped 0; count of bases not matched to a gene: 2. The length of the CDR3 is 15 residues.

The CDR3 nucleotides read TGTGCCAGCAGCGTAGGAGCTAGCCGGGAGACCCAGTACTTC. It codes for CASSVGASRETQYF. This chain connects TRBV9 to TRBJ2-5; weak D call: TRBD2 (5 bases). Germline V lookup: CDR1 SGDLS, CDR2 YYNGEE. Deletions cut 0 bases from V and 5 bases from J, with 11 bases between. This CDR3 region has 14 residues.

V usage is TRBV12-3 or TRBV12-4 and J usage is TRBJ2-2; 8 bases map to TRBD1. The CDR3 loop spans 15 amino acids. Germline trimming cut 6 bases from V and 7 bases from J; bases unmatched to any gene: 10. As DNA, the CDR3 is TGTGCCAGCAGACGCTCACAGGGGGAGGACGGGGAGCTGTTTTTT. Protein sequence: CASRRSQGEDGELFF.

This clonotype was detected only a few times. This chain links TRBV5-6 with TRBJ1-1, with 7 positions matching TRBD1. Germline loops: CDR1 SGHDT, CDR2 YYEEEE. The ends lost 4 bases at V and 8 bases at J; junction bases unmatched: 8. CDR3 length equals 13 residues. In nucleotides, the CDR3 is TGTGCCAGCAGCCCGGACAGGACGTTAGAAGCTTTCTTT. Translating it yields CASSPDRTLEAFF.

V usage is TRBV30 and J usage is TRBJ2-3, with 7 bases that match TRBD2. The CDR3 consists of 15 residues. In germline, CDR1 is GTSNPN, CDR2 SVGIG (reference sequence). V lost 0 bases and J lost 2; bases outside the gene matches: 5. The CDR3 loop reads CAWSVRGENTDTQYF. The CDR3 nucleotides read TGTGCCTGGAGTGTACGGGGGGAGAACACAGATACGCAGTATTTT.

This chain uses TRBV4-1 with TRBJ1-4; D is ambiguous. The CDR3 has 15 amino acids. Germline V gene lookup returns CDR1 MGHRA and CDR2 YSYEKL. V was clipped by 4 bases and J by 0 bases, with 9 bases between them. The CDR3 sequence: CASSPTPATNEKLFF. In DNA form, the CDR3 reads TGCGCCAGCAGCCCCACACCTGCAACTAATGAAAAACTGTTTTTT.

Written as DNA, the CDR3 is TGTGCCAGCAGTTATGGGGGATCTGGGACTGAAGCTTTCTTT. Translation: CASSYGGSGTEAFF. The V and J genes are TRBV6-5 and TRBJ1-1; D perhaps matches TRBD1 (5 bases). Germline assignment: CDR1 MNHEY and CDR2 SVGAGI. With 3 bases removed from V and 5 bases from J, the gap between germline ends came to 13 bases. This CDR3 has 14 residues.

Only a few counts were recorded for this clonotype. The chain joins TRBV29-1 to TRBJ2-5, with 8 bases lining up with TRBD2. Trimming cost V 7 bases and J 0 bases; bases outside gene matches: 7. This CDR3 spans 14 amino acids. Germline values: CDR1 SQVTM, CDR2 ANQGSEA. Written as DNA, the CDR3 is TGCAGCGCCCTCAGCGGGGGAGACCAAGAGACCCAGTACTTC. It yields the protein CSALSGGDQETQYF.

This clonotype turned up a few times. The V call is TRBV5-5, the J call TRBJ1-1; possibly TRBD1 for D (5 bases). Trimming took 4 bases from V and 0 from J, leaving 16 bases between them. Germline assignment: CDR1 SGHKS and CDR2 YYEKEE (reference sequence). The CDR3 totals 16 residues. In nucleotides, the CDR3 is TGTGCCAGCAGCCCGGTCCGGGCAGGGTTGAACACTGAAGCTTTCTTT. Translating gives CASSPVRAGLNTEAFF.

The J gene is TRBJ2-7, the V gene TRBV21-1. TRBV21-1 is marked as a pseudogene. The CDR3 covers 14 residues. The CDR3, as DNA: TGTGCCAGCAGCAACACAGCCATGTCCTACGAGCAGTACGTC. This sequence encodes CASSNTAMSYEQYV.

The table lists this clonotype with a few counts. V is TRBV10-3 and J is TRBJ2-3; 9 bases map to TRBD1. Per the germline V gene, CDR1 is ENHRY and CDR2 is SYGVKD. The J segment lost 3 bases and the V segment lost 8 bases, leaving 6 bases of the junction unmatched. The CDR3 covers 14 residues. For the CDR3, the DNA is TGTGCCATCTCCGAGACAGGGGGGACAGATACGCAGTATTTT. This codes for CAISETGGTDTQYF.

In its sample, this clonotype was seen a few times. The V gene is TRBV7-3, the J gene TRBJ2-2, with a tentative D call TRBD1 (6 bases). The CDR3 runs to 14 residues. Germline V CDR1 and CDR2: SGHTA, FQGTGA. The V gene lost 1 base and the J gene lost 4 bases, with 7 bases spanning the gap. CDR3 loop: CASSLKQGTGELFF. CDR3 nucleotides: TGTGCCAGCAGCTTAAAACAGGGCACCGGGGAGCTGTTTTTT.

This clonotype occurred many times. The V and J genes are TRBV12-5 and TRBJ1-2; TRBD1 matches 9 bases. Germline V gives CDR1 LGHNT, CDR2 FRNRAP. This CDR3 has 12 residues. V shed 6 bases and J 8 bases; nucleotides not matched to a gene: 4. The CDR3 is CASGGTGQGYTF. The DNA for the CDR3 is TGTGCTAGTGGGGGGACAGGGCAAGGCTACACCTTC.

The chain carries TRBV3-1 and TRBJ2-7; D may correspond to TRBD1 or TRBD2 (5 bases each). There are 10 residues in the CDR3. Germline CDR1 reads LGHDT; CDR2 reads YNNKEL (reference sequence). The CDR3 sequence: CASSRGVLDV. The CDR3 DNA reads TGTGCCAGCAGCCGAGGGGTTTTGGACGTC.

This clonotype was picked up a small number of times. This rearrangement joins TRBV9 to TRBJ2-6; D gene unclear. CDR3 length: 14 amino acids. V lost 0 bases and J 1 base, leaving 2 bases between the germline ends. Per the germline V gene, CDR1 is SGDLS and CDR2 is YYNGEE. CDR3 sequence: CASSVVSGANVLTF. The CDR3 DNA follows: TGTGCCAGCAGCGTAGTATCTGGGGCCAACGTCCTGACTTTC.

This clonotype was observed many times. Here the CDR3 reads CAWSREGAQYV. The CDR3 nucleotides are TGTGCCTGGAGTAGGGAGGGGGCGCAGTACGTC. The chain uses TRBV30 and TRBJ2-7; D might be TRBD1 or TRBD2, each matching 7 bases. V was clipped by 2 bases and J by 9 bases, with 11 bases between them. The V gene's germline CDR1 is GTSNPN and CDR2 SVGIG (reference sequence). This CDR3 is 11 amino acids long.

Many counts were recorded for this clonotype. This chain connects TRBV4-1 to TRBJ2-5, with 13 positions matching TRBD2. The CDR3 spans 18 residues. Germline CDR1 reads MGHRA; CDR2 reads YSYEKL. The V gene end was trimmed by 4 bases and the J gene end by 4 bases; junction bases not matched to a gene: 12. The CDR3 sequence is CASSRKGRLAGGSETQYF. The CDR3 nucleotides are TGCGCCAGCAGCCGCAAAGGGAGACTAGCGGGGGGCTCAGAGACCCAGTACTTC.

This clonotype turned up a few times. The V gene is TRBV7-3, the J gene TRBJ2-2; 8 nucleotides line up with TRBD2. After removal of 4 bases from V and 3 bases from J, the junction contained 4 bases not matched to a gene. CDR1 and CDR2 (germline): SGHTA, FQGTGA. CDR3 length: 15 amino acids. In DNA, the CDR3 is TGTGCCAGCAGCTACGGGGGGGCGCACACCGGGGAGCTGTTTTTT. This codes for CASSYGGAHTGELFF. Together with reference TRBV7-3 and TRBJ2-2, the CDR3 gives the full variable domain: GAGVSQTPSNKVTEKGKYVELRCDPISGHTALYWYRQSLGQGPEFLIYFQGTGAADDSGLPNDRFFAVRPEGSVSTLKIQRTERGDSAVYLCASSYGGAHTGELFFGEGSRLTVL.

This clonotype has only a few counts. The rearrangement joins TRBV20-1 to TRBJ1-2; 7 bases are shared with TRBD1. Trimming took 0 bases from V and 4 from J; bases not matched to a gene: 11. This CDR3 has 16 amino acids. Germline V gene lookup returns CDR1 DFQATT and CDR2 SNEGSKA (reference sequence). The CDR3 protein is CSARDRLEAGGYGYTF. The CDR3 region has the DNA TGCAGTGCTAGAGATCGTTTAGAGGCAGGGGGCTATGGCTACACCTTC.

This clonotype has just a few counts. V gene TRBV11-2 combines with J gene TRBJ2-2, with D maybe TRBD1 (6 bases). This CDR3 contains 11 residues. V lost 11 bases to trimming and J lost 6 bases, with 10 bases between them. CDR1 and CDR2 from the germline V gene are SGHAT and FQNNGV. DNA of the CDR3: TGTGCCGCGAACAGGGCCGGGGAGCTGTTTTTT. It translates to CAANRAGELFF.

The chain joins TRBV2 to TRBJ1-2; D is ambiguous. In germline, CDR1 is SNHLY, CDR2 FYNNEI. With 5 bases removed from V and 4 bases from J, the gap between germline ends came to 14 bases. There are 14 residues in the CDR3. CDR3 in DNA: TGTGCCAGCAGTTCTTTCAAGGACCTCTATGGCTACACCTTC. Encoded protein: CASSSFKDLYGYTF.

The chain couples TRBV14 to TRBJ2-5; TRBD2 agrees at 9 bases. Germline values: CDR1 SGHDN, CDR2 FVKESK. The CDR3 spans 16 residues. Unmatched junction bases numbered 6, after V lost 3 bases and J lost 1 base. The DNA of the CDR3 is TGTGCCAGCAGCCACAATAGCGGGGGCCTCCAAGAGACCCAGTACTTC. It translates to CASSHNSGGLQETQYF. Together with reference TRBV14 and TRBJ2-5, the CDR3 gives the full variable domain: EAGVTQFPSHSVIEKGQTVTLRCDPISGHDNLYWYRRVMGKEIKFLLHFVKESKQDESGMPNNRFLAERTGGTYSTLKVQPAELEDSGVYFCASSHNSGGLQETQYFGPGTRLLVL.

The CDR3 is CSISGRFGGNGNQPQHF. The CDR3 region has the DNA TGCAGCATCTCGGGGAGGTTTGGAGGGAATGGCAATCAGCCCCAGCATTTT. V and J are TRBV29-1 and TRBJ1-5; D unclear. CDR3 size: 17 residues. Trimming pared 8 bases from V and 2 bases from J, leaving 25 bases between. CDR1 SQVTM and CDR2 ANQGSEA come from the germline V gene.

This clonotype showed up just a few times. The chain links TRBV10-3 to TRBJ1-3; weak D call: TRBD1 (5 bases). The ends were cut back, 11 bases at V and 0 bases at J, with 11 bases in the middle. This CDR3 contains 13 residues. Germline values: CDR1 ENHRY, CDR2 SYGVKD. CDR3 nucleotide sequence: TGTGCCGGGGCGAGGGGCTCTGGAAACACCATATATTTT. Its protein product is CAGARGSGNTIYF.

The chain is built from TRBV25-1 and TRBJ2-1; perhaps TRBD2 as D (8 bases). Trimming took 5 bases from V and 4 from J, leaving 18 bases between them. This CDR3 has 16 residues. CDR1 and CDR2 from the germline V gene are MGHDK and SYGVNS. This CDR3 is CASSTRQGLGYNEQFF. Written as DNA, the CDR3 is TGTGCCAGCAGTACACGACAGGGACTAGGGTACAATGAGCAGTTCTTC. The full variable domain, its missing parts supplied by reference TRBV25-1 and TRBJ2-1, is EADIYQTPRYLVIGTGKKITLECSQTMGHDKMYWYQQDPGMELHLIHYSYGVNSTEKGDLSSESTVSRIRTEHFPLTLESARPSHTSQYLCASSTRQGLGYNEQFFGPGTRLTVL.